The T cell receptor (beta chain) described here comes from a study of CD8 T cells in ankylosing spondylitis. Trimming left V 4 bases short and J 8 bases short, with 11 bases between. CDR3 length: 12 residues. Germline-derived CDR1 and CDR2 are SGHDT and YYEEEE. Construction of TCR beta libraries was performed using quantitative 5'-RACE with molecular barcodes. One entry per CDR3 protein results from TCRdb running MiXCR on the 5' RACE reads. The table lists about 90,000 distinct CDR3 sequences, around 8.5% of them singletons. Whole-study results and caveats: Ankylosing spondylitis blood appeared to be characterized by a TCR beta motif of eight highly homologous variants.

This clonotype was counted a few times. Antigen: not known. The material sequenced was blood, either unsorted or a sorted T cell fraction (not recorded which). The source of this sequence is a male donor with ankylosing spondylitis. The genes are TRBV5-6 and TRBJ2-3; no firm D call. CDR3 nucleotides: TGTGCCAGCAGCCTTCGGATCGGTACGCAGTATTTT. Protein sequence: CASSLRIGTQYF. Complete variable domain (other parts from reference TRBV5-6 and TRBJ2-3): DAGVTQSPTHLIKTRGQQVTLRCSPKSGHDTVSWYQQALGQGPQFIFQYYEEEERQRGNFPDRFSGHQFPNYSSELNVNALLLGDSALYLCASSLRIGTQYFGPGTRLTVL.